These 15 T cell receptor beta chains share one sample of origin, sequenced in a study of radiotherapy plus CTLA-4 blockade in lung cancer. Clones were sequenced by immunoSEQ multiplex PCR, and TCRdb holds only the in-frame ones, with some missing. The sample lists some 48,000 clones; 86% were seen once. The sequencing here drew on peripheral blood, taken from a patient treated with radiotherapy plus ipilimumab. These receptors all come from a human donor with non-small cell lung cancer that progressed on radiotherapy plus ipilimumab. Some clones in this sample may be carry-over from other donors' samples.

The rearrangement uses TRBV27 and TRBJ2-3; 11 bases are a match to TRBD1. Germline CDR1 and CDR2: MNHEY and SMNVEV (reference sequence). Unmatched junction bases numbered 7, after V lost 11 bases and J lost 6 bases. This CDR3 is built from 13 residues. CDR3 DNA sequence: TGTGCCTCAGGACAGGGGGCGCCGGATACGCAGTATTTT. It specifies CASGQGAPDTQYF.

The chain uses TRBV13 and TRBJ1-2; no definite D call. Trimming stripped 2 bases from V and 0 bases from J, with 7 bases between. Looked up from germline, CDR1 is PRHDT and CDR2 is FYEKMQ (reference sequence). CDR3 size: 14 residues. The CDR3 DNA is TGTGCCAGCAGCTTACGGGGAGCTAACTATGGCTACACCTTC. It codes for CASSLRGANYGYTF.

Turning to this clone: The sample has other DNA sequences that encode this CDR3 too. The CDR3 bases are TGTGCCATCAGTACAGGGGTCGAGGGCGAGCAGTACTTC. This sequence encodes CAISTGVEGEQYF. V and J are TRBV10-3 and TRBJ2-7, with 7 nucleotides matching TRBD1. Germline values: CDR1 ENHRY, CDR2 SYGVKD. This CDR3 comprises 13 residues. The ends lost 5 bases at V and 6 bases at J; junction bases unmatched: 7.

The V and J genes are TRBV19 and TRBJ2-3; perhaps TRBD1 as D (6 bases). CDR3 length: 14 residues. Germline V gene data show CDR1 as LNHDA and CDR2 as SQIVND (reference sequence). Between the trimmed V and J ends, which lost 5 bases and 4 bases, there was a span of 13 bases. The CDR3 loop reads CASSLRQVADTQYF. Here the CDR3 DNA reads TGTGCCAGTAGTCTCCGACAGGTGGCAGATACGCAGTATTTT.

This clone appeared once. This chain uses TRBV9 with TRBJ1-1; no clear D. The CDR3 spans 13 residues. V dropped 0 bases and J dropped 0 bases, with 3 bases sitting between them. Germline V gene sequence: CDR1 SGDLS, CDR2 YYNGEE. Written as DNA, the CDR3 is TGTGCCAGCAGCGTAGCTATGAACACTGAAGCTTTCTTT. It encodes CASSVAMNTEAFF.

The V gene is TRBV7-2, the J gene TRBJ2-1, with 8 bases lining up with TRBD2. V shed 3 bases and J 6 bases; nucleotides not matched to a gene: 1. The CDR3 runs to 13 residues. The germline V gene has CDR1 SGHTA and CDR2 FQGNSA. Written as DNA, the CDR3 is TGTGCCAGCAGCTTTAGCGGGACCAATGAGCAGTTCTTC. It codes for CASSFSGTNEQFF.

This clone has a handful of counts. This chain links TRBV7-2 with TRBJ1-3; TRBD1 agrees at 11 bases. Germline CDR1 is SGHTA and CDR2 is FQGNSA. With 4 bases clipped from V and 0 bases from J, the junction kept 5 bases outside the gene matches. The CDR3 length is 17 residues. The CDR3 loop is CASSYGGQGVSGNTIYF. CDR3 in DNA: TGTGCCAGCAGCTACGGGGGACAGGGGGTCTCTGGAAACACCATATATTTT.

The chain recombines TRBV9 with TRBJ2-3; 7 nucleotides line up with TRBD2. The CDR3 has 16 residues. Germline V lookup: CDR1 SGDLS, CDR2 YYNGEE. With V trimmed by 0 bases and J by 0 bases, 4 bases remained unmatched. CDR3 sequence: CASSVGLAASTDTQYF. CDR3 DNA sequence: TGTGCCAGCAGCGTAGGTCTAGCGGCTAGCACAGATACGCAGTATTTT.

The genes are TRBV25-1 and TRBJ1-2, with 8 bases lining up with TRBD1. Germline-derived CDR1 and CDR2 are MGHDK and SYGVNS. The CDR3 contains 15 residues. Trimming removed 2 bases from V and 0 bases from J; junction bases left unmatched: 2. CDR3 coding DNA: TGTGCCAGCAGTGAACAGGGGGCGGCTAACTATGGCTACACCTTC. Translated: CASSEQGAANYGYTF.

The chain joins TRBV5-1 to TRBJ1-6, with 9 bases that match TRBD1. The germline V gene encodes CDR1 SGHRS and CDR2 YFSETQ. With 3 bases clipped from V and 7 bases from J, the junction kept 5 bases outside the gene matches. The CDR3 has 15 amino acids. CDR3 sequence (DNA): TGCGCCAGCAGCTCAGGGACAGGGAACAATTCACCCCTCCACTTT. Its translation: CASSSGTGNNSPLHF.

The V and J genes are TRBV11-2 and TRBJ2-3; 12 positions agree with TRBD2. The CDR3 length is 16 residues. V dropped 5 bases and J dropped 6; count of bases not matched to a gene: 9. Germline CDR1 is SGHAT and CDR2 is FQNNGV. Here the CDR3 reads CASSKGTSGPTDTQYF. DNA for the CDR3: TGTGCCAGCAGCAAAGGGACTAGCGGGCCGACTGATACGCAGTATTTT.

This chain joins TRBV9 and TRBJ2-5; 9 nucleotides align to TRBD2. V was clipped by 3 bases and J by 5 bases; unmatched bases: 14. The V gene's germline CDR1 is SGDLS and CDR2 YYNGEE. The CDR3 has 17 residues. The DNA for the CDR3 is TGTGCCAGCAGCGAGAGCAATGGCGGGAGGGCCCGTGAGACCCAGTACTTC. As protein: CASSESNGGRARETQYF.

The rearrangement uses TRBV7-9 and TRBJ2-2; 10 positions match TRBD2. With V trimmed by 6 bases and J by 5 bases, 12 bases remained unmatched. This CDR3 has 17 residues. From germline, CDR1 is SEHNR and CDR2 FQNEAQ (reference sequence). The CDR3 nucleotides are TGTGCCAGCAGTCAAGGGAGCGGGAGGGCTGGTACCGGGGAGCTGTTTTTT. Protein: CASSQGSGRAGTGELFF.

V gene TRBV28 combines with J gene TRBJ2-5; maybe TRBD2 (5 bases). The closer fit of TRBJ2-7 to the DNA end suggests the J call may be wrong. This CDR3 is built from 14 residues. Germline assignment: CDR1 MDHEN and CDR2 SYDVKM. Here the CDR3 DNA reads TGTGCCAGCAGTTTAGAGGGTGTAGCCGACGAGCAGTACTTC. This gives the protein CASSLEGVADEQYF.

The J gene is TRBJ1-2, the V gene TRBV6-4; weak D call: TRBD1 (5 bases). Germline CDR1 reads MRHNA; CDR2 reads SNTAGT. Trimming stripped 6 bases from V and 2 bases from J, with 10 bases between. The CDR3 length is 13 residues. The CDR3 DNA reads TGTGCCAGCAGGGCAGGGTCCAACTATGGCTACACCTTC. It yields the protein CASRAGSNYGYTF.